This TCR beta chain emerged from a study of early T cells in non-severe SARS-CoV-2 infection. Overall study context: Sequencing of unsorted whole blood was done on bulk RNA, leaving chains unpaired. Study-wide findings and caveats: The study's VDJdb matching favored anti-spike CD8 responses and missed private and CD4 specificities.

Attachment of unique molecular identifiers was made to individual cDNA molecules. One entry per CDR3 protein, called by TCRdb with MiXCR from the 5' RACE reads. The table has about 80,000 distinct CDR3 sequences, 9% to 13% seen once; the top ten hold about 2.7%. About this clonotype: The antigen remains unidentified. Possible read error: a much larger clone is one base away.

Germline CDR1 SGHNT, CDR2 YENEEA. The CDR3 extends over 15 amino acids. This sequence was found in an adult who was a healthcare worker with PCR-confirmed SARS-CoV-2 infection or an uninfected control (not recorded which). The sequencing sample was made of whole blood. This rearrangement joins TRBV11-3 to TRBJ2-1; possible D gene TRBD1, 5 bases. CDR3 sequence (DNA): TGTGTCAGCAGCCATCGACAGAGCCTCAACAATGAGCAGTTCTTC. It is translated as CVSSHRQSLNNEQFF.